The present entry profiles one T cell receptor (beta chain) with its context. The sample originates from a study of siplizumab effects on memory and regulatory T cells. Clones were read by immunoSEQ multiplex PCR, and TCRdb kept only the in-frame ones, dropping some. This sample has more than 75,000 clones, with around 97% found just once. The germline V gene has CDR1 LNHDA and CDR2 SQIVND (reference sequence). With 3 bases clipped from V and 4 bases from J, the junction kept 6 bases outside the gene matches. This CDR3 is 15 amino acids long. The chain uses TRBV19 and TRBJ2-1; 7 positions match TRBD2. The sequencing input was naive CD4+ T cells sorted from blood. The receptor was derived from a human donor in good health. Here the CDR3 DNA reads TGTGCCAGTAGTATGATGCGGGGGATTTACAATGAGCAGTTCTTC. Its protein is CASSMMRGIYNEQFF.